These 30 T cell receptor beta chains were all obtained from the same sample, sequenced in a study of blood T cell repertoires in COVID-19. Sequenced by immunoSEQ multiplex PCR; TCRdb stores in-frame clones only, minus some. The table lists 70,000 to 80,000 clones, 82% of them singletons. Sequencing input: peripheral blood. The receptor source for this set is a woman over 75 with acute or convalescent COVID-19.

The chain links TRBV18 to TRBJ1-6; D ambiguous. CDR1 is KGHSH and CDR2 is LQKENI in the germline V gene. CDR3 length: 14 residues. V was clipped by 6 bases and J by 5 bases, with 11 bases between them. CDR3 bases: TGTGCCAGCTCCCCGCTACCTGATAATTCACCCCTCCACTTT. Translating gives CASSPLPDNSPLHF. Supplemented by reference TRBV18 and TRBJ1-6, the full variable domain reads NAGVMQNPRHLVRRRGQEARLRCSPMKGHSHVYWYRQLPEEGLKFMVYLQKENIIDESGMPKERFSAEFPKEGPSILRIQQVVRGDSAAYFCASSPLPDNSPLHFGNGTRLTVT.

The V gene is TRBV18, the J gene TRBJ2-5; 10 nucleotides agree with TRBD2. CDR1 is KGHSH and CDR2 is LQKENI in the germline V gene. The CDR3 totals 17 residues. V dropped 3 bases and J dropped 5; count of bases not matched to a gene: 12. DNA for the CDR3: TGTGCCAGCTCACCTCAGGGACTAGCGTTCCTCGGGGAGACCCAGTACTTC. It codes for CASSPQGLAFLGETQYF.

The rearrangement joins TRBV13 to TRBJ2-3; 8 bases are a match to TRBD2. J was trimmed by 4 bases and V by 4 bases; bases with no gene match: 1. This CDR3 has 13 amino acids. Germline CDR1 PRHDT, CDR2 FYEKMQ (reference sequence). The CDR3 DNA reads TGTGCCAGCAGCTGGACTAGCTCAGATACGCAGTATTTT. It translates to CASSWTSSDTQYF.

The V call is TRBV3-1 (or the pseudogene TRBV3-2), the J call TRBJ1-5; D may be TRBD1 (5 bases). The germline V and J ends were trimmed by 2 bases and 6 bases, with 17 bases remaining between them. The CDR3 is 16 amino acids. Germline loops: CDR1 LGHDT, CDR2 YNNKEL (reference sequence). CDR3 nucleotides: TGTGCCAGCAGCCAAACGACAGTGGCCGGTATTCAGCCCCAGCATTTT. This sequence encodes CASSQTTVAGIQPQHF.

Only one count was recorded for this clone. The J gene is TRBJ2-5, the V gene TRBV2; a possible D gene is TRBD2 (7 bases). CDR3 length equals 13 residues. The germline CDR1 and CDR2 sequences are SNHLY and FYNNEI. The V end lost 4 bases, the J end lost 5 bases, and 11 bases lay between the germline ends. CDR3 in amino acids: CASSVWGGETQYF. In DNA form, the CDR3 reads TGTGCCAGCAGTGTTTGGGGGGGCGAGACCCAGTACTTC.

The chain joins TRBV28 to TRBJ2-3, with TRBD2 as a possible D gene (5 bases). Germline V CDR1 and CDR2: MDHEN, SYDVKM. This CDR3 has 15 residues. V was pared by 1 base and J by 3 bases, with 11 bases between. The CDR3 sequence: CASSLYLLGTDTQYF. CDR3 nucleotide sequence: TGTGCCAGCAGTTTATATTTACTAGGGACAGATACGCAGTATTTT.

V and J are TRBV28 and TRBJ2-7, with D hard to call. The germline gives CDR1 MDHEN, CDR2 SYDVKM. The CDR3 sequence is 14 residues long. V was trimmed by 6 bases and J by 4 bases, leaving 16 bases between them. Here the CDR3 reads CASRETDPLYEQYF. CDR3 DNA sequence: TGTGCCAGCAGGGAGACGGATCCTCTTTACGAGCAGTACTTC.

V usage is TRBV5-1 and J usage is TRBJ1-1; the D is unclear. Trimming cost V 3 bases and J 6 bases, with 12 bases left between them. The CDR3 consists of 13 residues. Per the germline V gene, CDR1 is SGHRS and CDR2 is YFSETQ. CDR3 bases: TGCGCCAGCAGCTCCGGGGTTACGGCTGAAGCTTTCTTT. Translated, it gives CASSSGVTAEAFF.

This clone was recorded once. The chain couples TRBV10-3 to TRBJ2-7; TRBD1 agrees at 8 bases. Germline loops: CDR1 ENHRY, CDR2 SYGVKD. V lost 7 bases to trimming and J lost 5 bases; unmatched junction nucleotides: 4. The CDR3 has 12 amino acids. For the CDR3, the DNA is TGTGCCATCACCTCGACAGGGGACGAGCAGTACTTC. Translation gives CAITSTGDEQYF.

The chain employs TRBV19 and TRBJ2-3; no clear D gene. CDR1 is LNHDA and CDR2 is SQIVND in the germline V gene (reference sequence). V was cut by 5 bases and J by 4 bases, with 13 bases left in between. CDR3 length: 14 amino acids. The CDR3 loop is CASSPRGDSDTQYF. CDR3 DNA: TGTGCCAGTAGTCCTCGCGGCGATTCAGATACGCAGTATTTT.

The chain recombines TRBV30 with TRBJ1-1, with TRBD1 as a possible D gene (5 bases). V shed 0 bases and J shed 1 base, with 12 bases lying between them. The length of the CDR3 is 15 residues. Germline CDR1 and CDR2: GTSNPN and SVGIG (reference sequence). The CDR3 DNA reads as TGTGCCTGGAGTGTACGAGTCGGGGGGAACACTGAAGCTTTCTTT. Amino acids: CAWSVRVGGNTEAFF.

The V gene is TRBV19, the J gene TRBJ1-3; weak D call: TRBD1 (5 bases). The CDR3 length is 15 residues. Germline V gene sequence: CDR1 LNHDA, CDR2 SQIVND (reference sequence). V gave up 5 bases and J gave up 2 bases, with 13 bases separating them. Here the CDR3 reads CASSATWGTGNTIYF. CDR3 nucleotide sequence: TGTGCCAGTAGTGCGACCTGGGGCACTGGAAACACCATATATTTT.

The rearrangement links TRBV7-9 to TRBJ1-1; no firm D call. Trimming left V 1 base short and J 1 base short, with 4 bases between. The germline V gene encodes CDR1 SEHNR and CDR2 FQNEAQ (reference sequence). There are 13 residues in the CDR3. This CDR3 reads CASSLVRNTEAFF. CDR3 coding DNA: TGTGCCAGCAGCTTAGTCAGGAACACTGAAGCTTTCTTT.

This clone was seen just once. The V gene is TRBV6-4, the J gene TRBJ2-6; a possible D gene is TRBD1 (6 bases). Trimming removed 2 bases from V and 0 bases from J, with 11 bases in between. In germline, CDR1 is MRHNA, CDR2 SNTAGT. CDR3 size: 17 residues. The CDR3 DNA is TGTGCCAGCAGTGACGGGCAGGGGAGCTCTGGGGCCAACGTCCTGACTTTC. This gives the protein CASSDGQGSSGANVLTF.

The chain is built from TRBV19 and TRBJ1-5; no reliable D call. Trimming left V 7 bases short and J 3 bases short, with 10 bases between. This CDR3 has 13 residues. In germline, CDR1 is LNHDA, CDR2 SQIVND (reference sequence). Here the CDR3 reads CASKRSNNQPQHF. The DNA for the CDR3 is TGTGCCAGTAAGCGGAGTAACAATCAGCCCCAGCATTTT. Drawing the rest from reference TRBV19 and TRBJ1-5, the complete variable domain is DGGITQSPKYLFRKEGQNVTLSCEQNLNHDAMYWYRQDPGQGLRLIYYSQIVNDFQKGDIAEGYSVSREKKESFPLTVTSAQKNPTAFYLCASKRSNNQPQHFGDGTRLSIL.

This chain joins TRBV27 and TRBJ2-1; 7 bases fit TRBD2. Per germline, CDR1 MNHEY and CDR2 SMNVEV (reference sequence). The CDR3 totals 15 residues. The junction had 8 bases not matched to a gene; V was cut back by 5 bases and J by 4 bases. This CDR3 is CASSRAPGGYNEQFF. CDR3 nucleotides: TGTGCCAGCAGTCGGGCGCCCGGGGGGTACAATGAGCAGTTCTTC.

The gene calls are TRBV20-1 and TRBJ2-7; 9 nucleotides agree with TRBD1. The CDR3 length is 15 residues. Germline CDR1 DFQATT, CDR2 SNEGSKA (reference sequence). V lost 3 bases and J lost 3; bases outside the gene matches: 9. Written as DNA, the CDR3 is TGCAGTGCTAGTACCACAGGGGGCGCTTACTACGAGCAGTACTTC. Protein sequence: CSASTTGGAYYEQYF.

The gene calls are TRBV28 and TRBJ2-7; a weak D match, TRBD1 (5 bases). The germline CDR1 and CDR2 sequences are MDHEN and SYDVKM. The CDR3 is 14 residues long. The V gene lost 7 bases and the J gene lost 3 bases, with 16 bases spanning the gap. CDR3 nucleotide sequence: TGTGCCAGCACAGGGAAGCAGACACTCTACGAGCAGTACTTC. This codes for CASTGKQTLYEQYF. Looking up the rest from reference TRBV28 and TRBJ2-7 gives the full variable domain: DVKVTQSSRYLVKRTGEKVFLECVQDMDHENMFWYRQDPGLGLRLIYFSYDVKMKEKGDIPEGYSVSREKKERFSLILESASTNQTSMYLCASTGKQTLYEQYFGPGTRLTVT.

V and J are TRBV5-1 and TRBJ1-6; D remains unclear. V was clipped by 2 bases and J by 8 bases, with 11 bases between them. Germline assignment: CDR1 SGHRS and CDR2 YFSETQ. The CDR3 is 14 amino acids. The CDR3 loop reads CASSFAGRDSPLHF. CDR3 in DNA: TGCGCCAGCAGCTTTGCCGGGCGGGATTCACCCCTCCACTTT.

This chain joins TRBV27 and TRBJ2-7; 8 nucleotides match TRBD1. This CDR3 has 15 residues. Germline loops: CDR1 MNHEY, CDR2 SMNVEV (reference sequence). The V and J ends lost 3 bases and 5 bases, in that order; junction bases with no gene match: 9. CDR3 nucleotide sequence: TGTGCCAGCAGTTTCTCCGGACAGGGTCGGGACGAGCAGTACTTC. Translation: CASSFSGQGRDEQYF.

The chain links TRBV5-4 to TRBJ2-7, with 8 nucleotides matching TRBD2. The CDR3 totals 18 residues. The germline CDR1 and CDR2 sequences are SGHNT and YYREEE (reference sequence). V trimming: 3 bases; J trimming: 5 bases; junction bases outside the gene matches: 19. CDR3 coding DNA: TGTGCCAGCAGCTACACTTGGTGGATGAGCGGGAGAGGCAACGAGCAGTACTTC. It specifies CASSYTWWMSGRGNEQYF.

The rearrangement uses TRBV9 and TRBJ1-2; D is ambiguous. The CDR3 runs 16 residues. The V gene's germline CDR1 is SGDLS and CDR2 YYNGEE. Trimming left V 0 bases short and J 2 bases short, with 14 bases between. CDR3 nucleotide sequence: TGTGCCAGCAGCGTAGCTGGCGGTCTTCAAAACTATGGCTACACCTTC. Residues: CASSVAGGLQNYGYTF.

DNA of the CDR3: TGTGCCAGCAGTTTCGAGGGTTCCTACGAGCAGTACTTC. Residues: CASSFEGSYEQYF. The V call is TRBV6-2 or TRBV6-3, the J call TRBJ2-7; possible D gene TRBD2, 5 bases. The CDR3 spans 13 residues. Trimming shortened V by 4 bases and J by 1 base, and 8 bases separated the two germline ends. Germline V lookup: CDR1 MNHEY, CDR2 SVGEGT.

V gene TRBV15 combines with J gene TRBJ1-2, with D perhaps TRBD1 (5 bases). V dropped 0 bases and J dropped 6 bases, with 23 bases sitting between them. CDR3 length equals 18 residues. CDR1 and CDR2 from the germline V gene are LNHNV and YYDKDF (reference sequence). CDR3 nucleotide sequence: TGTGCCACCAGCAGAGATTTTGGGGCAGGGAGGTTGAACGATGGCTACACCTTC. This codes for CATSRDFGAGRLNDGYTF. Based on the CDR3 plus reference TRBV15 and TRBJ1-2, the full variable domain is DAMVIQNPRYQVTQFGKPVTLSCSQTLNHNVMYWYQQKSSQAPKLLFHYYDKDFNNEADTPDNFQSRRPNTSFCFLDIRSPGLGDTAMYLCATSRDFGAGRLNDGYTFGSGTRLTVV.

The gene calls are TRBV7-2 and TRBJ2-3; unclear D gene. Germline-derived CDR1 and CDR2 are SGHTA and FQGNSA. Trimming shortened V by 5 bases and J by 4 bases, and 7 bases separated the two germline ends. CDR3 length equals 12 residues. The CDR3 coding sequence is TGTGCCAGCAGCCCGACATCAGATACGCAGTATTTT. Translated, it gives CASSPTSDTQYF.

CDR3 nucleotide sequence: TGCGCCAGCAGCCAAGTTTTAGGGGTCCCAGATACGCAGTATTTT. This encodes CASSQVLGVPDTQYF. The chain employs TRBV4-1 and TRBJ2-3; a weak D match, TRBD1 (5 bases). The CDR3 covers 15 residues. Germline CDR1 and CDR2: MGHRA and YSYEKL. Deletions cut 1 base from V and 4 bases from J, with 12 bases between.

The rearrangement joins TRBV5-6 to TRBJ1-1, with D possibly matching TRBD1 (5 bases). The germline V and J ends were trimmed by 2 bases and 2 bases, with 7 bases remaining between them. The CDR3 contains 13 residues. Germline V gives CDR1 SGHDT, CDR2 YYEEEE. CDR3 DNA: TGTGCCAGCAGCTTCAGGGTCAACACTGAAGCTTTCTTT. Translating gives CASSFRVNTEAFF.

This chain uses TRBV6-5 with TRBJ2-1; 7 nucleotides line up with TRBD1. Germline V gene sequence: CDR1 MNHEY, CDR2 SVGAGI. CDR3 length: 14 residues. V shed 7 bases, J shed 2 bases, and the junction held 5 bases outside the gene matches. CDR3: CASNPGTAYNEQFF. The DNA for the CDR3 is TGTGCCAGCAACCCTGGGACAGCCTACAATGAGCAGTTCTTC.

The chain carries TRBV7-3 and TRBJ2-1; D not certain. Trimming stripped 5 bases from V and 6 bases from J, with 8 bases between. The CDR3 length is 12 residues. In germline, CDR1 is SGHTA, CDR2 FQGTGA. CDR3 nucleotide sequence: TGTGCCAGCAGCCCGAACAGCAATGAGCAGTTCTTC. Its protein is CASSPNSNEQFF.

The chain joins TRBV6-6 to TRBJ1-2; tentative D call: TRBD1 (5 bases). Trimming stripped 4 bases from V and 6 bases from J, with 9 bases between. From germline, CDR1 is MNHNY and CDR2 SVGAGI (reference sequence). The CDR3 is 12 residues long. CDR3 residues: CASSFGGDGYTF. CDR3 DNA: TGTGCCAGCAGTTTCGGAGGGGATGGCTACACCTTC.